The 15 T cell receptor beta chains in this list originate from one sample, sequenced in a study of blood T cell repertoires in COVID-19. The table came from immunoSEQ multiplex PCR; TCRdb's copy has only in-frame clones and leaves some out. The sample yields about 110,000 clones, 65% to 75% seen once. Sequencing was carried out using peripheral blood. These receptors were taken from a human donor with acute or convalescent COVID-19. The donor label of this sample is uncertain.

The chain carries TRBV19 and TRBJ1-5; 8 nucleotides line up with TRBD1. The CDR3 sequence is 17 residues long. Germline trimming cut 4 bases from V and 5 bases from J; bases unmatched to any gene: 13. Germline loops: CDR1 LNHDA, CDR2 SQIVND (reference sequence). CDR3 in DNA: TGTGCCAGTAGTAAGGGGCGTGGACAGGGCCCCCATCAGCCCCAGCATTTT. Its protein product is CASSKGRGQGPHQPQHF. The entire variable domain, with the rest obtained from reference TRBV19 and TRBJ1-5, is as follows: DGGITQSPKYLFRKEGQNVTLSCEQNLNHDAMYWYRQDPGQGLRLIYYSQIVNDFQKGDIAEGYSVSREKKESFPLTVTSAQKNPTAFYLCASSKGRGQGPHQPQHFGDGTRLSIL.

This clone was seen more than once but under ten times. The J gene is TRBJ1-1, the V gene TRBV5-1; TRBD1 aligns across 8 bases. Germline V gives CDR1 SGHRS, CDR2 YFSETQ. The CDR3 runs 15 residues. V shed 4 bases and J 0 bases; nucleotides not matched to a gene: 5. CDR3 DNA sequence: TGCGCCAGCAGCCCAAACAGGGGGTTGAACACTGAAGCTTTCTTT. Translating gives CASSPNRGLNTEAFF.

This clone has just a few counts. The V gene is TRBV7-2, the J gene TRBJ1-3, with unresolved D. CDR3 length equals 15 residues. The germline V and J ends were trimmed by 4 bases and 8 bases, with 18 bases remaining between them. In germline, CDR1 is SGHTA, CDR2 FQGNSA. The CDR3 reads CASSYPEGAIDTIYF. The DNA for the CDR3 is TGTGCCAGCAGCTACCCTGAGGGAGCGATTGACACCATATATTTT.

This clone was counted at least ten times. DNA for the CDR3: TGTGCCAGCAGCCAACAGAACACTGAAGCTTTCTTT. Encoded protein: CASSQQNTEAFF. The V and J genes are TRBV14 and TRBJ1-1, with D uncertain. Germline CDR1 and CDR2: SGHDN and FVKESK. Trimming removed 2 bases at V and 1 base at J, with 2 bases between. This CDR3 contains 12 residues.

This clone was detected only a few times. The V call is TRBV25-1, the J call TRBJ1-6, with D unclear. The germline V and J ends were trimmed by 3 bases and 3 bases, with 9 bases remaining between them. The CDR3 has 15 residues. In germline, CDR1 is MGHDK, CDR2 SYGVNS. CDR3 in DNA: TGTGCCAGCAGTGAGACTCTCGGCTATAATTCACCCCTCCACTTT. The encoded protein is CASSETLGYNSPLHF.

The rearrangement joins TRBV2 to TRBJ2-6; D not resolved. The CDR3 is 14 residues long. The V gene lost 10 bases and the J gene lost 0 bases, with 10 bases spanning the gap. Germline V lookup: CDR1 SNHLY, CDR2 FYNNEI. CDR3: CATSTASGANVLTF. The CDR3, as DNA: TGTGCCACCTCAACAGCCTCTGGGGCCAACGTCCTGACTTTC. The complete variable domain, with remaining parts taken from reference TRBV2 and TRBJ2-6, reads EPEVTQTPSHQVTQMGQEVILRCVPISNHLYFYWYRQILGQKVEFLVSFYNNEISEKSEIFDDQFSVERPDGSNFTLKIRSTKLEDSAMYFCATSTASGANVLTFGAGSRLTVL.

The chain combines TRBV7-9 with TRBJ1-5, with D perhaps TRBD1 (5 bases). V was cut by 4 bases and J by 4 bases, with 8 bases left in between. The CDR3 sequence is 13 residues long. CDR1 and CDR2 from the germline V gene are SEHNR and FQNEAQ (reference sequence). CDR3 region: CASSSTGNQPQHF. CDR3 nucleotides: TGTGCCAGCAGCTCCACAGGTAATCAGCCCCAGCATTTT.

This chain connects TRBV18 to TRBJ1-5, with TRBD1 identical over 10 bases. The junction had 7 bases not matched to a gene; V was cut back by 2 bases and J by 3 bases. Germline values: CDR1 KGHSH, CDR2 LQKENI. The CDR3 spans 17 residues. CDR3 sequence (DNA): TGTGCCAGCTCACCAACCGGGACAGGGGCGTTCAATCAGCCCCAGCATTTT. Translated: CASSPTGTGAFNQPQHF. The variable domain in full, with the rest retrieved from reference TRBV18 and TRBJ1-5, is NAGVMQNPRHLVRRRGQEARLRCSPMKGHSHVYWYRQLPEEGLKFMVYLQKENIIDESGMPKERFSAEFPKEGPSILRIQQVVRGDSAAYFCASSPTGTGAFNQPQHFGDGTRLSIL.

This clone was seen once. The V gene is TRBV2, the J gene TRBJ1-3, with D hard to call. Trimming removed 6 bases at V and 0 bases at J, with 9 bases between. CDR1 is SNHLY, CDR2 FYNNEI, per germline. The CDR3 contains 14 residues. CDR3 sequence (DNA): TGTGCCAGCAGACGGGTTGTCTCTGGAAACACCATATATTTT. Its protein product is CASRRVVSGNTIYF.

The chain couples TRBV3-1 (or the pseudogene TRBV3-2) to TRBJ2-3; 11 bases align to TRBD2. After removal of 4 bases from V and 6 bases from J, the junction contained 6 bases not matched to a gene. CDR1 is LGHDT and CDR2 is YNNKEL in the germline V gene (reference sequence). The length of the CDR3 is 15 residues. CDR3: CASSRLAGGRDTQYF. The CDR3 coding sequence is TGTGCCAGCAGCCGCTTAGCGGGGGGGCGTGATACGCAGTATTTT.

The chain combines TRBV30 with TRBJ1-6; tentative D call: TRBD1 (5 bases). Trimming removed 5 bases from V and 9 bases from J, with 17 bases in between. The CDR3 runs to 14 residues. CDR1 is GTSNPN and CDR2 is SVGIG in the germline V gene (reference sequence). CDR3 nucleotide sequence: TGTGCCTGGGGGACTCCCGCTGGAGGTTCACCCCTCCACTTT. It translates to CAWGTPAGGSPLHF.

The CDR3 loop reads CASSPFQGQANYGYTF. DNA for the CDR3: TGTGCCAGCAGTCCATTCCAGGGTCAAGCTAACTATGGCTACACCTTC. The chain combines TRBV27 with TRBJ1-2, with D possibly TRBD1 on 5 matching bases. This CDR3 contains 16 residues. Trimming cost V 5 bases and J 0 bases, with 16 bases left between them. From germline, CDR1 is MNHEY and CDR2 SMNVEV (reference sequence).

The gene calls are TRBV18 and TRBJ2-5; TRBD2 agrees at 9 bases. Losses at the gene ends were 4 bases for V and 2 bases for J; bases not matched to a gene: 8. CDR1 and CDR2 (germline): KGHSH, LQKENI. This CDR3 has 16 amino acids. The CDR3 DNA follows: TGTGCCAGCTCACGTAGCGGGGGATTTCTACAAGAGACCCAGTACTTC. Encoded protein: CASSRSGGFLQETQYF.

This chain joins TRBV6-5 and TRBJ2-7, with D unclear. CDR3 length equals 13 residues. Germline V lookup: CDR1 MNHEY, CDR2 SVGAGI. In DNA, the CDR3 is TGTGAGCACGCCCGCCCATCTGCCTACGAGCAGTACGTC. This translates into CEHARPSAYEQYV.

The chain recombines TRBV9 with TRBJ1-1; 9 bases agree with TRBD1. There are 16 residues in the CDR3. The ends lost 3 bases at V and 1 base at J; junction bases unmatched: 7. Germline values: CDR1 SGDLS, CDR2 YYNGEE. The CDR3 DNA sequence: TGTGCCAGCAGCGCACGGACAGGGGAGGGGAACACTGAAGCTTTCTTT. Translated, it gives CASSARTGEGNTEAFF.